This T cell receptor (beta chain) was captured in a study of a mutant IDH1 vaccine in newly diagnosed glioma. About the study: Patients received eight vaccinations in weeks 1, 3, 5, 7, 11, 15, 19, 23. Treated patients comprised 62.5% males and roughly 40% females, mean age 40.4 years.

Concerning this clone: Its cognate antigen is unknown.

Time point here: week 23, last vaccination. Alongside topical imiquimod, each dose of vaccine comprised 300 ug of mutant IDH1 20-mer peptide. Tumors from donors were new WHO grade 3 or 4 IDH1-mutant astrocytomas with ATRX loss. Germline CDR1 is SGHVS and CDR2 is FNYEAQ. V was clipped by 0 bases and J by 2 bases, with 4 bases between them. The CDR3 spans 13 residues. Generated by immunoSEQ multiplex PCR, the TCRdb table keeps only in-frame clones and is missing some. This sample has around 56,000 clones, with about 81% found just once. V is TRBV7-6 and J is TRBJ1-1; D is unresolved. Source: PBMCs, taken from a glioma patient whose treatment included an IDH1 peptide vaccine. This TCR came from a woman aged 40 to 50 with glioma. Some clones in this sample may be carry-over from other donors' samples. CDR3 DNA sequence: TGTGCCAGCAGCTTAGCGCCTAACACTGAAGCTTTCTTT. It is translated as CASSLAPNTEAFF.